The 2 T cell receptor beta chains given below trace back to one sample, sequenced in a study of cytomegalovirus exposure and HLA in healthy donors. Profiled with immunoSEQ multiplex PCR; TCRdb holds only in-frame clones, not every one. The sample lists some 140,000 clones, 65% to 90% occurring once. Specimen: PBMCs. These receptor sequences come from a man in his late teens or twenties in good health and CMV-seropositive.

The chain joins TRBV4-2 to TRBJ2-7; weak D call: TRBD2 (5 bases). CDR3 length equals 17 residues. Germline V gene data show CDR1 as LGHNA and CDR2 as YNFKEQ. V was pared by 1 base and J by 2 bases, with 18 bases between. The CDR3 coding sequence is TGTGCCAGCAGCCAAGGGTTTTGGGAGACCATCCCCTACGAGCAGTACTTC. Protein: CASSQGFWETIPYEQYF.

This clone was seen only a few times. The chain employs TRBV7-6 and TRBJ1-6; 8 positions match TRBD1. The CDR3 sequence is 17 residues long. The germline gives CDR1 SGHVS, CDR2 FNYEAQ. V lost 5 bases, J lost 0 bases, and 6 bases stayed unmatched. This CDR3 is CASSQTGASSYNSPLHF. CDR3 in DNA: TGTGCCAGCAGCCAGACAGGGGCAAGCTCCTATAATTCACCCCTCCACTTT.